Following are 17 T cell receptor beta chains from one sample sequenced in a study of patients and donors after allogeneic stem cell transplantation. TCRdb independently ran MiXCR on the RT-PCR reads; one entry per CDR3 protein. The table lists some 87,000 distinct CDR3 sequences, around 48% of them singletons. Source material: blood, either unsorted or a sorted T cell fraction (not recorded which). These receptors were obtained from a human donor who was either an allogeneic HSCT recipient or a stem cell or donor lymphocyte infusion donor (not recorded which). It is not recorded whose cells these are; they may come from a transplant donor.

This clonotype showed up just a few times. The chain is built from TRBV6-1 and TRBJ1-1; D is uncertain. Trimming took 6 bases from V and 5 from J, leaving 10 bases between them. The CDR3 spans 12 residues. Germline values: CDR1 MNHNS, CDR2 SASEGT. CDR3 loop: CASSPAVTEAFF. The CDR3 region has the DNA TGTGCCAGCAGCCCGGCGGTAACTGAAGCTTTCTTT.

The rearrangement uses TRBV4-1 and TRBJ1-2; no clear D gene. The CDR3 has 13 amino acids. V was pared by 1 base and J by 8 bases, with 11 bases between. The germline gives CDR1 MGHRA, CDR2 YSYEKL. CDR3 residues: CASSQVRRRGYTF. The CDR3 DNA sequence: TGCGCCAGCAGCCAAGTCCGTAGGAGAGGCTACACCTTC.

The CDR3 nucleotides read TGTGCCAGCTCACCACAGGTATATGAGCAGTTCTTC. Protein product: CASSPQVYEQFF. The chain combines TRBV18 with TRBJ2-1; D uncertain. CDR3 length equals 12 residues. V was cut by 1 base and J by 8 bases, with 6 bases left in between. Germline V gene sequence: CDR1 KGHSH, CDR2 LQKENI.

The chain recombines TRBV18 with TRBJ1-1; no clear D. The germline CDR1 and CDR2 sequences are KGHSH and LQKENI. This CDR3 spans 13 amino acids. V was pared by 8 bases and J by 6 bases, with 16 bases between. The CDR3 here is CASRYGVWAEAFF. The CDR3 nucleotides read TGTGCCAGCCGATATGGTGTGTGGGCTGAAGCTTTCTTT.

The rearrangement joins TRBV12-3 or TRBV12-4 to TRBJ1-2; 9 bases map to TRBD1. The CDR3 consists of 16 residues. Losses at the gene ends were 6 bases for V and 4 bases for J; bases not matched to a gene: 12. The CDR3 protein is CASRQLPGQGFYGYTF. DNA for the CDR3: TGTGCCAGCAGGCAACTGCCGGGACAGGGTTTCTATGGCTACACCTTC.

This clonotype is medium-sized (0.01 to 0.1%) in the sample. The chain is built from TRBV3-1 and TRBJ1-1, with a tentative D call TRBD1 (5 bases). Trimming shortened V by 4 bases and J by 1 base, and 7 bases separated the two germline ends. CDR1 and CDR2 (germline): LGHDT, YNNKEL (reference sequence). There are 13 residues in the CDR3. The CDR3 DNA reads TGTGCCAGCAGCCGCCAGGGGAACACTGAAGCTTTCTTT. It specifies CASSRQGNTEAFF.

The chain employs TRBV20-1 and TRBJ2-7; 11 nucleotides match TRBD1. This CDR3 contains 13 residues. With 5 bases clipped from V and 4 bases from J, the junction kept 4 bases outside the gene matches. CDR1 DFQATT and CDR2 SNEGSKA come from the germline V gene (reference sequence). The chain's CDR3 is CSAPGTGGYEQYF. CDR3 in DNA: TGCAGTGCTCCCGGGACAGGGGGTTACGAGCAGTACTTC.

This chain connects TRBV6-2 or TRBV6-3 to TRBJ2-1, with a tentative D call TRBD2 (6 bases). V lost 4 bases and J lost 7, with 14 bases in between. CDR1 MNHEY and CDR2 SVGEGT come from the germline V gene. The CDR3 is 14 residues long. The CDR3 region is CASSWREDRNEQFF. The DNA for the CDR3 is TGTGCCAGCAGTTGGAGGGAGGATCGGAATGAGCAGTTCTTC.

The rearrangement uses TRBV11-2 and TRBJ2-1; a possible D gene is TRBD2 (6 bases). Germline CDR1 SGHAT, CDR2 FQNNGV. V was pared by 5 bases and J by 1 base, with 15 bases between. The CDR3 sequence is 16 residues long. CDR3 protein: CASSRILAVSYNEQFF. The CDR3 bases are TGTGCCAGCAGCCGGATCTTAGCGGTTTCCTACAATGAGCAGTTCTTC.

This chain uses TRBV9 with TRBJ1-4; no clear D. The ends were cut back, 0 bases at V and 3 bases at J, with 9 bases in the middle. The CDR3 extends over 15 amino acids. Germline V gives CDR1 SGDLS, CDR2 YYNGEE. This CDR3 reads CASSVEGLSNEKLFF. The CDR3, as DNA: TGTGCCAGCAGCGTAGAAGGACTATCTAATGAAAAACTGTTTTTT.

The chain has TRBV4-3 and TRBJ2-2; D call uncertain. The CDR3 covers 14 residues. Trimming removed 5 bases from V and 6 bases from J, with 13 bases in between. Germline V gene data show CDR1 as LGHNA and CDR2 as YSLEER. The CDR3 DNA is TGCGCCAGCAGCTTTTTCGTGGGCCCCGGGGAGCTGTTTTTT. This encodes CASSFFVGPGELFF.

This clonotype was found a few times. The chain employs TRBV28 and TRBJ1-2, with 9 bases matching TRBD1. The CDR3 has 15 amino acids. Trimming cost V 11 bases and J 6 bases; bases outside gene matches: 16. Germline CDR1 reads MDHEN; CDR2 reads SYDVKM. CDR3 sequence reads: CALAPSLQGAHGYTF. As DNA, the CDR3 is TGTGCCTTAGCCCCATCCCTACAGGGGGCCCATGGCTACACCTTC.

The chain is built from TRBV12-3 or TRBV12-4 and TRBJ1-1, with 7 bases identical to TRBD1. The CDR3 covers 14 residues. Trimming took 6 bases from V and 0 from J; bases not matched to a gene: 4. CDR3 nucleotide sequence: TGTGCCAGCAGAACGACAGGGATGAACACTGAAGCTTTCTTT. It encodes CASRTTGMNTEAFF.

The CDR3 DNA is TGTGCCAGCAGTCAGACTAGCGGGTTCGCCTACGAGCAGTACTTC. Its translation: CASSQTSGFAYEQYF. This chain uses TRBV7-9 with TRBJ2-7; 10 nucleotides match TRBD2. The CDR3 extends over 15 amino acids. CDR1 is SEHNR, CDR2 FQNEAQ, per germline (reference sequence). J lost 2 bases, V lost 6 bases, and 7 bases had no gene match.

This rearrangement joins TRBV20-1 to TRBJ1-1; a possible D gene is TRBD1 (5 bases). The V end was cut by 0 bases, the J end by 2 bases, with 10 bases between. Germline V gene sequence: CDR1 DFQATT, CDR2 SNEGSKA (reference sequence). The CDR3 runs to 14 residues. In nucleotides, the CDR3 is TGCAGTGCTAGAGATCCCGGACACAACACTGAAGCTTTCTTT. It yields the protein CSARDPGHNTEAFF.

The gene calls are TRBV20-1 and TRBJ2-5; 7 nucleotides line up with TRBD2. Germline V gene lookup returns CDR1 DFQATT and CDR2 SNEGSKA (reference sequence). This CDR3 is built from 17 residues. V shed 0 bases and J 1 base; nucleotides not matched to a gene: 11. DNA of the CDR3: TGCAGTGCTAGAGATGTTGCGGCTAGCGGACCCCAAGAGACCCAGTACTTC. This gives the protein CSARDVAASGPQETQYF.

The chain uses TRBV6-2 or TRBV6-3 and TRBJ1-2; D perhaps matches TRBD1 (5 bases). CDR3 size: 15 residues. V was cut by 4 bases and J by 6 bases, with 18 bases left in between. CDR1 is MNHEY and CDR2 is SVGEGT in the germline V gene. DNA for the CDR3: TGTGCCAGCAGTTCCCTGAGGGAGCGAGGGGATGGCTACACCTTC. The encoded protein is CASSSLRERGDGYTF.